The rows below give T cell receptor beta chains drawn from one sample of a study of T cell repertoires in cytomegalovirus infection. TCRdb reprocessed the reads with MiXCR, giving one entry per CDR3 protein. The data show about a million distinct CDR3 sequences, around 29% seen once. Antigen specificity for these receptors is unknown. Sequenced material: cultured CD8+ T cells from PBMCs, taken from culture after CMV antigen stimulation. Source of these receptors: a human donor in good health (CMV status not recorded). Some clones in this sample may be carry-over from other donors' samples. CDR3s include the opening cysteine and the closing phenylalanine or tryptophan. The D gene is left open where the match is weak. Clone sizes are given selectively: once, few, many, or a class where the clone is expanded.

16,TRBV15,TRBJ2-1,few,TRBD2,CATSRDAGLASNEQFF,TGTGCCACCAGCAGAGATGCGGGACTAGCGTCAAATGAGCAGTTCTTC
16,TRBV9,TRBJ2-1,few,-,CASSSLGGASYNEQFF,TGTGCCAGCAGCTCACTTGGGGGGGCCTCCTACAATGAGCAGTTCTTC
13,TRBV6-4,TRBJ2-1,few,-,CASSTGFGHEQFF,TGTGCCAGCAGTACAGGCTTCGGTCATGAGCAGTTCTTC
14,TRBV29-1,TRBJ1-2,-,-,CSVDEGKTHYGYTF,TGCAGCGTTGACGAGGGAAAAACCCACTATGGCTACACCTTC
14,TRBV27,TRBJ1-2,-,TRBD1,CASRAGTGAYGYTF,TGTGCCAGCAGGGCAGGGACAGGGGCCTATGGCTACACCTTC
13,TRBV7-3,TRBJ1-1,-,-,CASSPGGGEEAFF,TGTGCCAGCAGCCCGGGGGGGGGTGAAGAAGCTTTCTTT
15,TRBV28,TRBJ2-1,many,-,CASTVGPSSYNEQFF,TGTGCCAGCACAGTGGGGCCGAGCTCCTACAATGAGCAGTTCTTC
14,TRBV20-1,TRBJ1-3,few,-,CSASFLEPGNTIYF,TGCAGTGCTAGTTTCCTGGAACCAGGAAACACCATATATTTT
15,TRBV5-5,TRBJ1-1,-,-,CASSFQGLGITEAFF,TGTGCCAGCAGCTTCCAGGGGTTAGGAATCACTGAAGCTTTCTTT
14,TRBV6-5,TRBJ1-2,few,TRBD1,CASSKGQGSLGYTF,TGTGCCAGCAGTAAGGGACAGGGTTCGCTTGGCTACACCTTC
14,TRBV28,TRBJ2-2,few,TRBD1,CASSWGTDTGELFF,TGTGCCAGCAGTTGGGGGACAGATACCGGGGAGCTGTTTTTT
16,TRBV10-3,TRBJ1-3,-,-,CAITGEGGARGNTIYF,TGTGCCATCACAGGCGAGGGAGGAGCGCGGGGAAACACCATATATTTT
15,TRBV27,TRBJ2-7,few,-,CASSLTGDTSYEQYF,TGTGCCAGCAGCCTTACGGGGGACACCTCCTACGAGCAGTACTTC
14,TRBV6-2/TRBV6-3,TRBJ1-1,-,-,CASSWAGSNTEAFF,TGTGCCAGCAGTTGGGCAGGATCGAACACTGAAGCTTTCTTT
16,TRBV29-1,TRBJ2-6,few,TRBD1,CSAVGTGTFGANVLTF,TGCAGCGCTGTCGGGACAGGAACCTTTGGGGCCAACGTCCTGACTTTC
15,TRBV7-8,TRBJ1-2,-,TRBD1,CASSFLGQGAHGYTF,TGTGCCAGCAGCTTTCTGGGACAGGGGGCTCATGGCTACACCTTC
14,TRBV9,TRBJ2-1,-,-,CASSSRTEDNEQFF,TGTGCCAGCAGCTCGCGGACGGAAGACAATGAGCAGTTCTTC
14,TRBV6-2/TRBV6-3,TRBJ2-2,-,-,CASSSTGLVGELFF,TGTGCCAGCAGTTCTACAGGGCTAGTCGGGGAGCTGTTTTTT
15,TRBV9,TRBJ2-1,many,-,CASSVEEGPYNEQFF,TGTGCCAGCAGCGTAGAAGAGGGACCTTACAATGAGCAGTTCTTC
15,TRBV6-1,TRBJ2-1,few,TRBD2,CASSELAGAGYEQFF,TGTGCCAGCAGTGAATTAGCGGGGGCCGGGTATGAGCAGTTCTTC
13,TRBV20-1,TRBJ2-1,-,TRBD1,CSVPRGLHNEQFF,TGCAGTGTCCCGAGGGGGCTCCACAATGAGCAGTTCTTC
11,TRBV4-1,TRBJ2-7,few,-,CASSQGNQQYF,TGCGCCAGCAGCCAAGGGAATCAGCAGTACTTC
16,TRBV6-5,TRBJ2-2,-,TRBD2,CASSLAGGAPVGELFF,TGTGCCAGCAGTCTAGCGGGGGGGGCCCCGGTCGGGGAGCTGTTTTTT
13,TRBV7-9,TRBJ1-2,few,-,CASGASGHLGYTF,TGTGCCAGCGGAGCCTCGGGACATCTTGGCTACACCTTC
17,TRBV29-1,TRBJ2-1,-,-,CSVEDDAGLEINNEQFF,TGCAGCGTTGAAGATGACGCGGGGTTAGAAATAAACAATGAGCAGTTCTTC
14,TRBV29-1,TRBJ2-1,-,TRBD1,CSVLDGDSYNEQFF,TGCAGCGTCTTGGACGGGGACAGCTACAATGAGCAGTTCTTC
13,TRBV28,TRBJ1-5,once,-,CASSFGARQPQHF,TGTGCCAGCAGTTTTGGGGCACGACAGCCCCAGCATTTT
12,TRBV20-1,TRBJ1-4,-,-,CSASPQGEKLFF,TGCAGTGCTAGTCCGCAAGGCGAAAAACTGTTTTTT
17,TRBV6-5,TRBJ2-3,few,-,CASSYRLGWRNTDTQYF,TGTGCCAGCAGTTACCGGCTAGGGTGGCGGAACACAGATACGCAGTATTTT
13,TRBV7-6,TRBJ1-1,many,-,CASSLEEGTEAFF,TGTGCCAGCAGCTTAGAGGAGGGCACTGAAGCTTTCTTT
15,TRBV6-6,TRBJ1-5,few,-,CASSYSRTGREPQHF,TGTGCCAGCAGTTACTCTAGGACCGGTAGAGAGCCCCAGCATTTT
14,TRBV12-3/TRBV12-4,TRBJ1-2,-,TRBD1,CASSYGTGGYGYTF,TGTGCCAGCAGTTACGGGACAGGGGGCTATGGCTACACCTTC
13,TRBV7-6,TRBJ2-1,few,-,CASSEGEGNEQFF,TGTGCCAGCAGCGAAGGAGAGGGAAATGAGCAGTTCTTC
18,TRBV7-4,TRBJ1-2,many,TRBD1,CASSRDFRVTGGANGYTF,TGTGCCAGCAGTAGAGATTTTAGGGTAACAGGGGGCGCAAATGGCTACACCTTC
16,TRBV7-9,TRBJ1-2,-,TRBD1,CATLPMGTGLNYGYTF,TGTGCCACCCTGCCTATGGGGACAGGGCTTAACTATGGCTACACCTTC
16,TRBV6-2/TRBV6-3,TRBJ2-1,many,TRBD2,CASNHPSGGSYNEQFF,TGTGCCAGCAATCACCCTAGCGGGGGTTCCTACAATGAGCAGTTCTTC
14,TRBV7-9,TRBJ1-1,few,TRBD1,CASSLEDRGDEAFF,TGTGCCAGCAGCTTAGAAGACAGGGGTGATGAAGCTTTCTTT
14,TRBV9,TRBJ1-5,-,-,CASSVGSSNQPQHF,TGTGCCAGCAGCGTAGGGAGTAGCAATCAGCCCCAGCATTTT
13,TRBV7-6,TRBJ2-1,-,-,CASSTQLDNEQFF,TGTGCCAGCAGTACACAACTTGATAATGAGCAGTTCTTC
16,TRBV12-3/TRBV12-4,TRBJ2-4,few,TRBD2,CASTLLAGESKNIQYF,TGTGCCAGCACCTTACTAGCGGGGGAGAGCAAAAACATTCAGTACTTC
17,TRBV7-8,TRBJ2-7,-,TRBD2,CASSGGLAGAYSYEQYF,TGTGCCAGCAGCGGGGGACTAGCGGGGGCCTATTCCTACGAGCAGTACTTC
15,TRBV7-9,TRBJ2-3,-,TRBD2,CASSFRGGAEDTQCF,TGTGCCAGCAGCTTCCGCGGGGGGGCCGAAGATACGCAGTGTTTT
15,TRBV7-9,TRBJ1-2,many,-,CASSRSQERSYGYTF,TGTGCCAGCAGTCGGAGCCAGGAGCGTAGCTATGGCTACACCTTC
16,TRBV10-3,TRBJ1-5,few,TRBD1,CAISDPGTGEYQPQHF,TGTGCCATCAGTGACCCCGGGACAGGTGAATATCAGCCCCAGCATTTT
13,TRBV27,TRBJ1-1,-,-,CASSYSAITEAFF,TGTGCCAGCAGTTATTCGGCCATCACTGAAGCTTTCTTT
16,TRBV7-3,TRBJ2-3,few,-,CASSSSPGSWTDTQYF,TGTGCCAGCTCCTCCTCTCCGGGGAGTTGGACAGATACGCAGTATTTT
13,TRBV12-3/TRBV12-4,TRBJ1-2,few,-,CASIPGGDYGYTF,TGTGCCAGCATCCCGGGAGGCGACTATGGCTACACCTTC
16,TRBV9,TRBJ2-2,-,-,CVSSVVGLSNTGELFF,TGTGTCAGCAGCGTAGTAGGGCTGTCGAACACCGGGGAGCTGTTTTTT
15,TRBV7-9,TRBJ1-5,-,-,CASSYGRDSNQPQHF,TGTGCCAGCAGCTATGGACGGGATAGCAATCAGCCCCAGCATTTT
16,TRBV19,TRBJ1-1,-,TRBD1,CASSDYPGTGHAEAFF,TGTGCCAGTAGTGACTATCCCGGGACAGGGCACGCTGAAGCTTTCTTT